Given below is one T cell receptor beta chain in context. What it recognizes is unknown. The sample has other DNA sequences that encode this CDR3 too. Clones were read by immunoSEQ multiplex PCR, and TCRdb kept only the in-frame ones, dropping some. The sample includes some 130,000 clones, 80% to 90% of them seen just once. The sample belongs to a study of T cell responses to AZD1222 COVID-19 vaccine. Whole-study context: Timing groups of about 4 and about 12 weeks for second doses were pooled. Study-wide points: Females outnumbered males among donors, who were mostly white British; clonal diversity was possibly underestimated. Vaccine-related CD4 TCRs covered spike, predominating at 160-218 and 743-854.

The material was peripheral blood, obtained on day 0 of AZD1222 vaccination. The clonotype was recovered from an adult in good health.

This CDR3 reads CASSYRGETQYF. In DNA form, the CDR3 reads TGTGCCAGCAGTTACAGGGGAGAGACCCAGTACTTC. The rearrangement links TRBV6-5 to TRBJ2-5; D possibly corresponds to TRBD1 (5 bases). V was trimmed by 2 bases and J by 4 bases, leaving 5 bases between them. This CDR3 spans 12 amino acids. Germline V gives CDR1 MNHEY, CDR2 SVGAGI.